The sequence of this T cell receptor (beta chain) was determined in a study of CD8+CD57+ T cells in acquired aplastic anemia (dated by TCRdb to the late 2010s). Looking at the study overall: On average, sorted CD4+ and CD8+ cells yielded 3.2 ug of extracted DNA, with a range of 0.2 to 27.4 ug. CD8+CD57+ expansion was defined as a frequency above the mean frequency observed in healthy subjects.

Relative to germline, V is missing 5 bases and J is missing 5 bases, with 8 bases of the junction outside any gene match. CDR3 length: 15 amino acids, cysteine to phenylalanine. Solely the CDR3 DNA is kept, with 45 bases framed from the first base. The CDR1 and CDR2 encoded by the germline V gene are MGHDK and SYGVNS. Flow cytometry had shown CD8+CD57+ cell expansion in the patients selected for sequencing. All patients had severe acquired aplastic anemia diagnosed by International Study of Aplastic Anemia and Agranulocytosis and Camitta criteria. At the time blood was sampled, none of the patients had received any therapy. The study deep-sequenced TCR repertoires of sorted CD4+ and CD8+ blood T cells from severe aplastic anemia patients and healthy subjects. Patients were enrolled under clinicaltrials.gov protocols 00001620, 01623167, 00001397, 00071045, 00081523 and 00961064 in the USA. Ficoll-Paque density gradient centrifugation was used to isolate peripheral blood mononuclear cells. CD4+ and CD8+ T cells were sorted by FACS or magnetic beads before DNA extraction.

In the case of this clonotype: This receptor's antigen is unknown. There are no base qualities to consult, and no much larger clone falls within one base.

Genomic DNA served as template for TCR beta VDJ combination and CDR3 sequence profiling. An Illumina HiSeq 2000 was used for TCR repertoire sequencing. As for the authors' bioinformatics: Repertoires were assessed using TRBV/TRBJ rearrangement plots, CDR3 size and DJ length profiles, and Simpson's diversity index. The most abundant DNA sequence in the deep sequencing data was taken as the immunodominant clone. CDR3 amino acid sequences were screened for sharing across subjects and compared with published repertoires and the VDJdb database. In-frame beta chains were kept once TCRdb had trimmed the public reads at Q25 with fastp and called clones with MiXCR. Identical CDR3 protein sequences are pooled into one entry, listed with their most common genes and DNA. Clone size and V and J calls follow TCRdb, not the original study. The sample yields some 98,000 distinct CDR3 sequences; about 67% were counted once. The ten top clones hold approximately 60% of the sample.

General conclusions and limits of the study: Between patients and healthy controls, no significant difference in CD8+ Simpson's diversity was found (P=0.060). Roughly 31 CD8+ CDR3 sequences were shared between patients and controls but appeared highly expressed in patients and within their immunodominant clones.

The clonotype originates from a human donor with aplastic anemia. Rearrangement joined TRBV25-1 to TRBJ1-4; TRBD1 lines up with 7 middle nucleotides. The specimen was sorted CD4+, CD8+, or CD8+CD57+ T cells (not recorded which) from PBMCs. At the DNA level, the sequence is TGTGCCAGCAGTACACACAGGGGATTCAATGAAAAACTGTTTTTT. The resulting protein is CASSTHRGFNEKLFF.